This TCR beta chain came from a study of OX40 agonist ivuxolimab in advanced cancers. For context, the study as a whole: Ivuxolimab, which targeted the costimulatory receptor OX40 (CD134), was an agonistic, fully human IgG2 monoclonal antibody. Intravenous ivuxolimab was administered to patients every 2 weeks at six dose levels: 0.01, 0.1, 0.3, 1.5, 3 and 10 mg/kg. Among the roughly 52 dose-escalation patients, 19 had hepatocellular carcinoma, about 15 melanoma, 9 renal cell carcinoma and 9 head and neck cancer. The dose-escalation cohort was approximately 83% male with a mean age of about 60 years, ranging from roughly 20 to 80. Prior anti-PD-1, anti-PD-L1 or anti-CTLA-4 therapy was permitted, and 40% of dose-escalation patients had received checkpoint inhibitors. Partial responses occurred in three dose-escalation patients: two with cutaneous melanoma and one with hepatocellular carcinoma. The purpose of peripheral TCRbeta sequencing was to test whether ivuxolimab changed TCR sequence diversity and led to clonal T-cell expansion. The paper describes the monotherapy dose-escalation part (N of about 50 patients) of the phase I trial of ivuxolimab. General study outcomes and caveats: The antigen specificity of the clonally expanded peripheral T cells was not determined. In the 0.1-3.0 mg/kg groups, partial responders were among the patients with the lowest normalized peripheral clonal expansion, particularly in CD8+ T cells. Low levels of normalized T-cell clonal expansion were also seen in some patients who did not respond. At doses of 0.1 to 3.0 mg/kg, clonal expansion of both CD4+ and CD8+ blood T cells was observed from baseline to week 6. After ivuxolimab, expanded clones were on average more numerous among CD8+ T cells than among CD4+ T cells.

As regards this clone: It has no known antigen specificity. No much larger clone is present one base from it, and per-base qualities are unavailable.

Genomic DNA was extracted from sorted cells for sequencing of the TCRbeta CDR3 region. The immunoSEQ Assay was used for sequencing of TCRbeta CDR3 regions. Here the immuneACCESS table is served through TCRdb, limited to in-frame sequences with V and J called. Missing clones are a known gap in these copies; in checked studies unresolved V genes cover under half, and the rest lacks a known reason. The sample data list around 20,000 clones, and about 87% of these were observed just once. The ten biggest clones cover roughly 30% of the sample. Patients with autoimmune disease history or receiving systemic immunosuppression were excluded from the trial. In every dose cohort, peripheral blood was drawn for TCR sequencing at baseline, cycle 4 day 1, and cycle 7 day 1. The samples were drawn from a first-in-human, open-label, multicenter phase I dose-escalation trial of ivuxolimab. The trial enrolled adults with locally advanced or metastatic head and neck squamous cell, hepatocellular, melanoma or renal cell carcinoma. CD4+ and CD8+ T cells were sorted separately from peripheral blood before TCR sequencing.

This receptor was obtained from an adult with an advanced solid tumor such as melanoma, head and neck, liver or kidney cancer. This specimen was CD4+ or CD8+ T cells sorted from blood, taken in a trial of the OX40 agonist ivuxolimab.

The CDR3 reads CASSPRQVAYEQYF. The base sequence is TGTGCCAGCTCGCCGAGACAGGTGGCCTACGAGCAGTACTTC. The sequence is built from TRBV18 and TRBJ2-7; TRBD1 is perhaps the D gene, given 6 matching bases. CDR1 and CDR2 are read off the germline V gene as KGHSH and LQKENI. The CDR3 runs 14 amino acids, cysteine and phenylalanine included. The CDR3 DNA has 42 bases and is translated from base 1. Trimming at the junction amounts to 6 bases on V and 2 bases on J, and the germline ends lie 14 bases apart.